The entry that follows covers one T cell receptor beta chain sequence. What this receptor recognizes is not known. Base qualities are not recorded, but no much larger clone differs from it by a single base. TCRbeta CDR3 regions were amplified from genomic DNA using the immunoSEQ Assay, a bias-controlled multiplex PCR. On the study's bioinformatics: Nucleated cell counts per sample were estimated from amplification of reference gene primers within the assay. To quantify the absolute abundance of each unique TCRbeta CDR3 rearrangement, sequence reads were collapsed and filtered. For each sample, productive Simpson clonality was calculated as the square root of Simpson's diversity index over productive rearrangements. The immuneACCESS repertoire file appears here via TCRdb, limited to in-frame rearrangements. These files lack a portion of the clones; in checked studies, under half of the deficit traces to unresolved V genes, and the cause of the others is not known. The DNA was the basis for D and trimming; V, J and clone size are from that table. The sample table records roughly 300,000 clones; around 90% of these occur just once. The ten top clones hold around a sixth of the sample.

The entry originates in a study of blood T cell repertoires in COVID-19 (dated by TCRdb to 2018 to 2020). The study in broad terms: Collaborator samples came from the United States, Italy and Spain and covered acute and convalescent phases of COVID-19. The prospective study material was composed of cDNA or gDNA derived from T cells, B-cell-depleted T cells, or PBMCs. Deeply sampled blood TCRbeta repertoires from subjects exposed to, actively infected with, or recovered from COVID-19 were included in the dataset. The repertoires were released in a freely available public database meant as a resource for research on the immune response to SARS-CoV-2. Samples were obtained from the ongoing ImmuneRACE study (first 160 participants) and from 1,000 to 1,500 subjects provided by 6 global collaborators. Sample metadata almost always included a de-identified subject ID, COVID-19 status, age in years and sex. Where available, HLA class I and class II types were taken from metadata supplied by the sample provider and were not determined by assay-based typing.

Participants in the prospective study were enrolled through a virtual design, were aged about 18 to 90 years, and lived in fewer than 30 United States geographic areas. Cohort assignment in the prospective study relied on participant-reported clinical history from a screening survey and a study questionnaire. Recovered participants in ImmuneRACE Cohort 3 were defined as having two consecutive negative NP/OP PCR tests, clearance from a healthcare professional, or resolution of symptoms. In the prospective study, whole blood, serum and a nasopharyngeal or oropharyngeal swab were collected from each participant by mobile phlebotomists. Over a roughly 2-month period, participants in the prospective study had the option of providing additional blood draws and questionnaires. Before DNA extraction, blood samples from the prospective study were shipped at room temperature or frozen. The study at large found these results: Clinical and demographic metadata were provided uncurated, with the amount varying by source and participant.

The CDR3 measures 15 amino acids from cysteine to phenylalanine. Only the CDR3 part of the read is kept: 45 bases, read in frame from the first base. The germline V gene encodes CDR1 SGHNT and CDR2 YYREEE (reference sequence). Trimming costs V 6 bases and J 6 bases, and their ends lie 21 bases apart. This sequence was found in a woman in her thirties who had recovered from COVID-19. The chain couples TRBV5-4 to TRBJ2-5, and TRBD2 may be the D gene, going by 7 matching bases. The sample taken for sequencing was PBMCs or T cells enriched from blood (not recorded which). The CDR3 region reads CASTPRGGGVQTQYF. The nucleotide sequence is given as TGTGCCAGCACCCCACGCGGAGGGGGGGTTCAGACCCAGTACTTC. Outside the CDR3, residues come from the reference TRBV5-4 and TRBJ2-5 proteins, so the full variable domain is: ETGVTQSPTHLIKTRGQQVTLRCSSQSGHNTVSWYQQALGQGPQFIFQYYREEENGRGNFPPRFSGLQFPNYSSELNVNALELDDSALYLCASTPRGGGVQTQYFGPGTRLLVL.